These T cell receptor beta chains were read from a single sample in a study of vaccination effects on CD4 cells after COVID-19. Here immunoSEQ multiplex PCR was the method, and the copy in TCRdb shows in-frame clones only, minus some. The sample lists roughly 63,000 clones, roughly 76% occurring once. What these receptors recognize is not known. The sequenced sample was CD4+ T cells from PBMCs cultured with HCoV-OC43 spike peptides, obtained before COVID-19 vaccination. All receptors derive from a human donor who received a COVID-19 vaccine. The CDR3 runs from the conserved cysteine through the conserved F or W. D genes are given only for firm matches. Size tells how often a clone was seen (once, few, many) or the class of an expanded clone, and some rows leave it out.

j_call	d_call	v_call	clone_size	cdr3_aa	cdr3_nt
TRBJ2-4	.	TRBV5-5	once	CASSLDDDGIQYF	TGTGCCAGCAGCTTGGACGACGACGGCATTCAGTACTTC
TRBJ2-1	TRBD2	TRBV2	.	CASSELSGAYNEQFF	TGTGCCAGCAGTGAACTTAGCGGGGCGTACAATGAGCAGTTCTTC
TRBJ1-5	.	TRBV6-2/TRBV6-3	.	CASSSWGRGVDQPQHF	TGTGCCAGCAGTTCGTGGGGGCGCGGTGTGGATCAGCCCCAGCATTTT
TRBJ1-2	.	TRBV6-4	.	CASSPQGANYGYTF	TGTGCCAGCAGTCCACAGGGAGCTAACTATGGCTACACCTTC
TRBJ2-5	TRBD2	TRBV5-1	.	CASSPGTSGAQETQYF	TGCGCCAGCAGCCCGGGGACTAGCGGGGCCCAAGAGACCCAGTACTTC
TRBJ2-3	.	TRBV25-1	.	CASSEPDGLGTDTQYF	TGTGCCAGCAGTGAACCGGACGGCCTCGGGACAGATACGCAGTATTTT
TRBJ1-1	.	TRBV5-5	.	CASSLGTPYRKNTEAFF	TGTGCCAGCAGCTTGGGGACACCCTACAGGAAGAACACTGAAGCTTTCTTT
TRBJ1-1	.	TRBV6-6	.	CASTGRDSLNTEAFF	TGTGCCAGCACTGGCAGGGATTCCTTGAACACTGAAGCTTTCTTT
TRBJ2-5	.	TRBV6-1	.	CASTPTGPSETQYF	TGTGCCAGCACTCCGACGGGACCATCAGAGACCCAGTACTTC
TRBJ1-4	.	TRBV19	.	CASTEPGGPNEKLFF	TGTGCCAGTACCGAACCCGGGGGACCCAATGAAAAACTGTTTTTT
TRBJ2-3	.	TRBV24-1	.	CATSDSRGTDTQYF	TGTGCCACCAGTGATTCCAGGGGCACAGATACGCAGTATTTT
TRBJ2-1	TRBD2	TRBV6-1	.	CASSERWSSGGGQNEQFF	TGTGCCAGCAGTGAAAGGTGGTCTAGCGGGGGGGGTCAGAATGAGCAGTTCTTC
TRBJ1-2	.	TRBV5-4	.	CASSSDINYGYTF	TGTGCCAGCAGCTCGGACATTAACTATGGCTACACCTTC
TRBJ2-5	TRBD2	TRBV7-3	.	CASSSDSGETQYF	TGTGCCAGCAGCTCCGATAGCGGGGAGACCCAGTACTTC
TRBJ2-1	TRBD2	TRBV4-1	.	CASSRPSGTSGNNEQFF	TGCGCCAGCAGCCGTCCCAGCGGGACTAGCGGAAACAATGAGCAGTTCTTC
TRBJ2-3	.	TRBV11-2	.	CASSLGSVATDTQYF	TGTGCCAGCAGCTTAGGTTCGGTGGCCACAGATACGCAGTATTTT
TRBJ1-2	TRBD1	TRBV19	.	CASSIVAGQGNYGYTF	TGTGCCAGTAGTATAGTTGCGGGACAGGGGAACTATGGCTACACCTTC
TRBJ1-1	.	TRBV19	.	CASSIPGGVGAFF	TGTGCCAGTAGTATACCGGGGGGCGTCGGAGCTTTCTTT
TRBJ2-3	TRBD2	TRBV5-1	.	CASSWDYSTDTQYF	TGCGCCAGCAGCTGGGACTATTCCACAGATACGCAGTATTTT
TRBJ1-6	.	TRBV18	.	CASSLNPGPNSPLHF	TGTGCCAGCTCACTGAATCCCGGGCCTAATTCACCCCTCCACTTT
TRBJ1-5	.	TRBV19	.	CASEGRQAQPQHF	TGTGCCAGTGAGGGGCGGCAGGCTCAGCCCCAGCATTTT
TRBJ2-5	TRBD1	TRBV18	.	CASSPGQGGETQYF	TGTGCCAGCTCACCGGGACAGGGGGGCGAGACCCAGTACTTC
TRBJ2-2	TRBD2	TRBV6-2/TRBV6-3	medium-sized	CASSRLAGALKAGELFF	TGTGCCAGCAGCCGACTAGCGGGGGCGCTAAAGGCCGGGGAGCTGTTTTTT
TRBJ1-4	TRBD1	TRBV7-2	.	CASSPLRQGGEKLFF	TGTGCCAGCAGCCCATTAAGACAGGGAGGAGAAAAACTGTTTTTT
TRBJ1-3	.	TRBV15	.	CATSKADRGGTIYF	TGTGCCACCAGCAAGGCCGACCGGGGCGGAACCATATATTTT
TRBJ1-1	.	TRBV7-9	.	CASSLEQGLKAFF	TGTGCCAGCAGCTTAGAACAGGGTTTAAAAGCTTTCTTT
TRBJ1-1	.	TRBV7-9	.	CASSHWKGNTEAFF	TGTGCCAGCAGCCATTGGAAAGGGAACACTGAAGCTTTCTTT
TRBJ1-6	.	TRBV7-9	.	CASSTMSAENSPLHF	TGTGCCAGCAGCACTATGAGCGCTGAGAATTCACCCCTCCACTTT
TRBJ2-3	.	TRBV6-5	.	CARTEADTQYF	TGTGCCAGGACAGAAGCAGATACGCAGTATTTT
TRBJ2-5	.	TRBV5-1	.	CASSLDVGRQETQYF	TGCGCCAGCAGCTTGGACGTTGGGAGACAAGAGACCCAGTACTTC
TRBJ2-5	.	TRBV7-2	.	CASSFEGRETQYF	TGTGCCAGCAGCTTCGAGGGGCGGGAGACCCAGTACTTC
TRBJ1-5	.	TRBV19	.	CASSSSRGQPQHF	TGTGCCAGTAGTAGTTCGAGGGGGCAGCCCCAGCATTTT
TRBJ1-5	.	TRBV6-5	many	CASHAYVTGDQPQHF	TGTGCCAGCCATGCCTACGTTACAGGCGATCAGCCCCAGCATTTT
TRBJ1-6	.	TRBV7-2	.	CASSLGTYNNSPLHF	TGTGCCAGCAGCTTGGGGACATACAATAATTCACCCCTCCACTTT
TRBJ2-1	.	TRBV3-1/TRBV3-2	.	CASSPGPGDNEQFF	TGTGCCAGCAGCCCTGGACCCGGGGACAATGAGCAGTTCTTC
TRBJ2-5	TRBD2	TRBV2	.	CASSGPGLVGETQYF	TGTGCCAGCAGTGGACCGGGACTAGTGGGCGAGACCCAGTACTTC
TRBJ2-2	TRBD1	TRBV14	.	CASSPQGPTGELFF	TGTGCCAGCAGCCCACAGGGGCCCACCGGGGAGCTGTTTTTT
TRBJ1-6	.	TRBV9	.	CASSPNYNSPLHF	TGTGCCAGCAGCCCTAACTATAATTCACCCCTCCACTTT
TRBJ2-3	.	TRBV5-1	.	CASSLGQDTQYF	TGCGCCAGCAGCTTGGGGCAGGATACGCAGTATTTT
TRBJ1-2	.	TRBV7-2	.	CASSPDNHYGYTF	TGTGCCAGCAGCCCTGACAACCACTATGGCTACACCTTC
TRBJ2-3	.	TRBV7-3	.	CASSPLGTDTQYF	TGTGCCAGCAGCCCCCTCGGCACAGATACGCAGTATTTT
TRBJ1-2	.	TRBV5-4	few	CASSTEEGYGYTF	TGTGCCAGCAGCACCGAGGAGGGGTATGGCTACACCTTC
TRBJ2-5	.	TRBV19	.	CASSIGNLRETQYF	TGTGCCAGTAGTATAGGCAACTTACGAGAGACCCAGTACTTC
TRBJ1-5	.	TRBV4-2	.	CASSQDQDQPQHF	TGTGCCAGCAGCCAAGATCAGGATCAGCCCCAGCATTTT
TRBJ1-3	TRBD1	TRBV6-5	.	CATPDRSGNTIYF	TGTGCCACCCCGGACAGGTCTGGAAACACCATATATTTT
TRBJ2-1	TRBD1	TRBV7-8	few	CASSPNRDRTYNEQFF	TGTGCCAGCAGCCCAAACCGGGACAGGACCTACAATGAGCAGTTCTTC
TRBJ2-1	TRBD1	TRBV6-5	few	CASRGGQGRGNEQFF	TGTGCCAGCAGGGGAGGACAGGGGAGGGGCAATGAGCAGTTCTTC
TRBJ1-1	.	TRBV7-9	.	CASSFDGNTEAFF	TGTGCCAGCAGCTTCGACGGGAACACTGAAGCTTTCTTT
TRBJ1-5	.	TRBV12-3/TRBV12-4	few	CASSRDLNQPQHF	TGTGCCAGCAGCCGGGACCTCAATCAGCCCCAGCATTTT
TRBJ1-6	TRBD1	TRBV2	.	CASSATGGIGGPLHF	TGTGCCAGCAGTGCTACAGGGGGCATTGGAGGACCCCTCCACTTT
TRBJ2-2	TRBD1	TRBV27	.	CASSLRDRIRGELFF	TGTGCCAGCAGTTTGAGGGACAGGATCCGCGGGGAGCTGTTTTTT
TRBJ1-5	TRBD1	TRBV28	.	CASSLWATGTGGNQPQHF	TGTGCCAGCAGTTTATGGGCGACCGGGACAGGGGGCAATCAGCCCCAGCATTTT
TRBJ1-2	.	TRBV19	.	CASSPTTAYGYTF	TGTGCCAGTAGTCCCACGACAGCCTATGGCTACACCTTC
TRBJ2-5	.	TRBV18	.	CASSPDRFGETQYF	TGTGCCAGCTCACCAGACAGGTTTGGGGAGACCCAGTACTTC
TRBJ1-1	.	TRBV4-2	.	CASSQDRRRTTEAFF	TGTGCCAGCAGCCAAGACAGGAGGAGGACGACTGAAGCTTTCTTT
TRBJ2-2	TRBD1	TRBV19	.	CASSIGQGFAGELFF	TGTGCCAGTAGTATAGGACAGGGGTTTGCCGGGGAGCTGTTTTTT
TRBJ2-5	.	TRBV5-1	once	CASSLAGSETQYF	TGCGCCAGCAGCTTGGCAGGGTCGGAGACCCAGTACTTC
TRBJ2-5	TRBD1	TRBV24-1	.	CATSDNSGGETQYF	TGTGCCACCAGTGACAACTCAGGGGGAGAGACCCAGTACTTC
TRBJ2-2	.	TRBV19	once	CASTVPTVTGELFF	TGTGCCAGTACCGTACCGACTGTCACCGGGGAGCTGTTTTTT